This TCR beta chain was captured in a study of tumor-infiltrating lymphocytes in primary liver carcinoma. Synthesis of TCR beta cDNA was carried out from 500 ng total RNA with a constant-region primer. Sequencing libraries for TCR beta derived from three nested multiplex PCR rounds that used slightly modified ARM-PCR. TRBV1-TRBV30 forward and Cbeta reverse primers drove the first two roughly 10-cycle rounds. A single record per CDR3 protein comes from TCRdb applying MiXCR to the multiplex PCR reads. The data contain under 50,000 distinct CDR3 sequences, about three quarters of them seen just once; the ten biggest clones take up 25% to 30%. The source material, about 20-30 mg of unsorted bulk tissue, was used to co-extract RNA and DNA. Trimming cost V 3 bases and J 0 bases; bases outside gene matches: 7. The CDR3 totals 17 residues. This clonotype was observed at least ten times.

This sequence originates from a man between 40 and 49 years old with primary liver carcinoma and hepatitis B virus infection. The chain employs TRBV12-3 or TRBV12-4 and TRBJ2-3, with 9 bases lining up with TRBD1. Sequenced: liver tumor tissue from sampling region 5. Subset in this sample: tumor region T5, tumor centre. The CDR3 here is CASSLGQGPSSTDTQYF. CDR3 DNA sequence: TGTGCCAGCAGTTTGGGACAGGGACCTTCTAGCACAGATACGCAGTATTTT.